The clone carrying this T cell receptor (beta chain) was found many times. Its antigen is not known. CDR1 and CDR2 from the germline V gene are LNHDA and SQIVND (reference sequence). The CDR3 extends over 16 amino acids. Trimming at V came to 2 bases and at J to 6 bases, leaving 9 bases not matched to a gene. TCRdb reassembled clones from the PCR reads with MiXCR. In the table there are over 9,000 clones, about 12% of which are singletons. The entry originates in a study of metastatic and nonmetastatic thyroid tumors. Until they underwent thyroid surgery, no patient had received any treatment. General study results and limits: Patients with malignant thyroid tumors reportedly had significantly higher TCR beta diversity than those with benign nodules, in blood and tumor.

This TCR came from a female donor with papillary thyroid cancer or a benign thyroid nodule (not recorded which). Some clones in this sample may be carry-over from other donors' samples. V usage is TRBV19 and J usage is TRBJ1-4, with 7 bases lining up with TRBD1. Sequencing used blood. For the CDR3, the DNA is TGTGCCAGTAGTATATGGGACAGTCAAAGGTATGAAAAACTGTTTTTT. It is translated as CASSIWDSQRYEKLFF. Looking up the rest from reference TRBV19 and TRBJ1-4 gives the full variable domain: DGGITQSPKYLFRKEGQNVTLSCEQNLNHDAMYWYRQDPGQGLRLIYYSQIVNDFQKGDIAEGYSVSREKKESFPLTVTSAQKNPTAFYLCASSIWDSQRYEKLFFGSGTQLSVL.